The rows below give T cell receptor beta chains drawn from one sample of a study of T cells in tuberculosis. Clones were read by immunoSEQ multiplex PCR, and TCRdb kept only the in-frame ones, dropping some. This sample has approximately 30,000 clones, with nearly 90% found just once. The material sequenced was PBMCs, taken at tuberculosis diagnosis. These receptors were taken from an adult with tuberculosis. Both conserved end residues are trimmed from each CDR3. The D gene is left open where the match is weak.

d_call: TRBD1; j_call: TRBJ2-7; v_call: TRBV11-2; cdr3_aa: ASSITGTGGFLGYEQY
d_call: -; j_call: TRBJ1-2; v_call: TRBV2; cdr3_aa: ASNKATNYGYT
d_call: TRBD1; j_call: TRBJ2-5; v_call: TRBV10-1; cdr3_aa: ASSDPDREETQY
d_call: -; j_call: TRBJ1-1; v_call: TRBV5-1; cdr3_aa: ASSGGAGYTEAF
d_call: -; j_call: TRBJ2-3; v_call: TRBV2; cdr3_aa: ASSFMTGTSTDTQY
d_call: -; j_call: TRBJ2-7; v_call: TRBV7-2; cdr3_aa: ASSSRRNEQY
d_call: -; j_call: TRBJ1-3; v_call: TRBV27; cdr3_aa: ASSFGGSGNTIY
d_call: TRBD2; j_call: TRBJ2-1; v_call: TRBV6-5; cdr3_aa: ASRRELYNEQF
d_call: TRBD1; j_call: TRBJ1-5; v_call: TRBV27; cdr3_aa: ASSSDRGNQPQH
d_call: -; j_call: TRBJ1-2; v_call: TRBV27; cdr3_aa: ASSPRPGASYGYT
d_call: -; j_call: TRBJ1-1; v_call: TRBV15; cdr3_aa: ATSRSLGAEAF
d_call: -; j_call: TRBJ2-3; v_call: TRBV10-2; cdr3_aa: ASSDRGSTDTQY
d_call: TRBD1; j_call: TRBJ1-1; v_call: TRBV13; cdr3_aa: ASSSDGQGATEAF
d_call: TRBD1; j_call: TRBJ2-2; v_call: TRBV5-4; cdr3_aa: ASSPDNRGGAGELF
d_call: TRBD1; j_call: TRBJ2-3; v_call: TRBV11-2; cdr3_aa: ASSAGQGVPDTQY
d_call: -; j_call: TRBJ2-7; v_call: TRBV19; cdr3_aa: ASSRAVSYEQY
d_call: -; j_call: TRBJ1-4; v_call: TRBV2; cdr3_aa: ASKRSQGTGEKLF
d_call: TRBD2; j_call: TRBJ2-1; v_call: TRBV5-3; cdr3_aa: ARSLRSGRVPNNEQF
d_call: -; j_call: TRBJ2-1; v_call: TRBV4-1; cdr3_aa: ASSQGLYSRFYNEQF
d_call: -; j_call: TRBJ1-6; v_call: TRBV28; cdr3_aa: ASSAQRGPLH
d_call: TRBD1; j_call: TRBJ1-6; v_call: TRBV27; cdr3_aa: ASRRRTGEISPLH
d_call: -; j_call: TRBJ2-7; v_call: TRBV25-1; cdr3_aa: ASSDRYEQY
d_call: -; j_call: TRBJ1-2; v_call: TRBV10-3; cdr3_aa: AISESSTNYGYT
d_call: -; j_call: TRBJ2-5; v_call: TRBV19; cdr3_aa: ASSTNSQETQY
d_call: TRBD1; j_call: TRBJ1-1; v_call: TRBV19; cdr3_aa: ASSTGQGYTEAF
d_call: -; j_call: TRBJ1-1; v_call: TRBV6-5; cdr3_aa: ASSTWTAVNTEAF